This TCR beta chain emerged from a study of breast tumors, draining lymph nodes, adjacent tissues. TCRdb redid the calling of the multiplex PCR reads with MiXCR, one entry per CDR3 protein. The sample holds fewer than 90,000 distinct CDR3 sequences; around 28% are singletons and the top ten take roughly 8.1%. This clonotype was seen repeatedly, ten times or more. Samples came from axillary lymph nodes draining the breast cancer. CDR1 and CDR2 from the germline V gene are SGHDT and YYEEEE. This CDR3 has 15 residues. The ends lost 6 bases at V and 2 bases at J; junction bases unmatched: 4. This sequence joins TRBV5-6 and TRBJ2-5; 13 bases fit TRBD2. The sample taken for sequencing was axillary lymph node tissue. The TCR comes from a female donor with breast cancer. Some clones in this sample may be carry-over from other donors' samples. Here the CDR3 DNA reads TGTGCCAGCAAGACTAGCGGGAGGATGCAAGAGACCCAGTACTTC. This encodes CASKTSGRMQETQYF.